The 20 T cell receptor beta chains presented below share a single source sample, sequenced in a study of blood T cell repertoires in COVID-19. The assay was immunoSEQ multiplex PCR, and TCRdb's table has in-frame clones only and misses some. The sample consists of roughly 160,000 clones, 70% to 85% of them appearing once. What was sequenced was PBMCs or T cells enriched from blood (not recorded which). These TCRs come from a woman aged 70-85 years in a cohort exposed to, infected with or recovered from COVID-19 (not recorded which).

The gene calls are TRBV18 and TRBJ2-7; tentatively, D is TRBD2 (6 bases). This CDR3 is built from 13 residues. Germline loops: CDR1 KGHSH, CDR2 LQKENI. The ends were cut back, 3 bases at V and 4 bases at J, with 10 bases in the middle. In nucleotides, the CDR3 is TGTGCCAGCTCACCGGGAGGAAGTTACGAGCAGTACTTC. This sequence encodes CASSPGGSYEQYF.

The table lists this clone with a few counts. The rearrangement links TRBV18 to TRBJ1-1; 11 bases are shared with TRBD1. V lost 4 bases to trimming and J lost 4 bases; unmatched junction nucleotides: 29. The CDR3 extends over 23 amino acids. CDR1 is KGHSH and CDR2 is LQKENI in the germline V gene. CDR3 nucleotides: TGTGCCAGCTCACAAAACCAGTGGGGGACAGGGGGATCCCTGGGTGCCAAAGGCACTGAAGCTTTCTTT. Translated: CASSQNQWGTGGSLGAKGTEAFF.

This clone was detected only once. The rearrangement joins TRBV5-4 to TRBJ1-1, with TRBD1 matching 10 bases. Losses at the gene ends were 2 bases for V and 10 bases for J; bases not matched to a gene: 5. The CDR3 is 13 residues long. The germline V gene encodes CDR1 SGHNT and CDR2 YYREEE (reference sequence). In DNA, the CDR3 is TGTGCCAGCAGCTTCGACAGGGGGCAGGTAGCTTTCTTT. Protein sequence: CASSFDRGQVAFF.

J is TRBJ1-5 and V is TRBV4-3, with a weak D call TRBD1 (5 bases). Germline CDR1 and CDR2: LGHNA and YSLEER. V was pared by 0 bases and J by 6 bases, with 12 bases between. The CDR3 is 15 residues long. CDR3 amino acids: CASSQDGGIGQPQHF. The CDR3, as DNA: TGCGCCAGCAGCCAAGATGGGGGGATAGGTCAGCCCCAGCATTTT.

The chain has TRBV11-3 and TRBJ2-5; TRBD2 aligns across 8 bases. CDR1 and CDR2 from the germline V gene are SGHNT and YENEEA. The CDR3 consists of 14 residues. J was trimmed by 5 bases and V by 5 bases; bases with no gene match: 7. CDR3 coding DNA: TGTGCCAGCAGCCCCGGACTAGCCGTGGAGACCCAGTACTTC. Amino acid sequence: CASSPGLAVETQYF.

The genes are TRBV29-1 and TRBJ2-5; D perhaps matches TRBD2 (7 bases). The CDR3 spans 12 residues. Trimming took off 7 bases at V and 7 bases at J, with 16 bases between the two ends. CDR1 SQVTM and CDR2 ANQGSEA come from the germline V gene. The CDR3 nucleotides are TGCAGCGCGCCCGGAGGGGGGGCGACCCAGTACTTC. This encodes CSAPGGGATQYF.

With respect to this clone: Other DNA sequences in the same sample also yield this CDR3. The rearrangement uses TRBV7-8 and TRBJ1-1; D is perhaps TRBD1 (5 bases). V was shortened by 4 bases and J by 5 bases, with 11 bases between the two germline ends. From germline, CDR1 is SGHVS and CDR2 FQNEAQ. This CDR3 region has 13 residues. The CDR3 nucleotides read TGTGCCAGCAGCTCTCAGGGTACTACTGAAGCTTTCTTT. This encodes CASSSQGTTEAFF.

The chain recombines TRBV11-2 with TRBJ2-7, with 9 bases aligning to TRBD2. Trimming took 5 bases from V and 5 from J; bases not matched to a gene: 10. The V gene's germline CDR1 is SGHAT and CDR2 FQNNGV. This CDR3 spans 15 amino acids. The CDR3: CASSLSGGTYNEQYF. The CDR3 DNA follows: TGTGCCAGCAGCCTCAGCGGGGGGACTTACAACGAGCAGTACTTC.

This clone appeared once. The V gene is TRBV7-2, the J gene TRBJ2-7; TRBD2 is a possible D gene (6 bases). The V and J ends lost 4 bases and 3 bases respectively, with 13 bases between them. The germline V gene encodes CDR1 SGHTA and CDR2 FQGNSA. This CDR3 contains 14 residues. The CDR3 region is CASSSGSGYYEQYF. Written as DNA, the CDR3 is TGTGCCAGCAGCTCGGGTAGCGGATACTACGAGCAGTACTTC.

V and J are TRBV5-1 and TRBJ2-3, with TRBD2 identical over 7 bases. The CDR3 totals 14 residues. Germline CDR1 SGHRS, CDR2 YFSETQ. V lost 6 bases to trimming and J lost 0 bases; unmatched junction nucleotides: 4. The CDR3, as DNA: TGCGCCAGCACCAGGGACTATAGCACAGATACGCAGTATTTT. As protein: CASTRDYSTDTQYF.

As DNA, the CDR3 is TGTGCCATCCGCCCGGGACAGGGACCCTACGAGCAGTACTTC. Its protein product is CAIRPGQGPYEQYF. The gene calls are TRBV10-3 and TRBJ2-7, with TRBD1 matching over 9 bases. Germline V gives CDR1 ENHRY, CDR2 SYGVKD. The CDR3 runs 14 residues. With 8 bases clipped from V and 2 bases from J, the junction kept 7 bases outside the gene matches.

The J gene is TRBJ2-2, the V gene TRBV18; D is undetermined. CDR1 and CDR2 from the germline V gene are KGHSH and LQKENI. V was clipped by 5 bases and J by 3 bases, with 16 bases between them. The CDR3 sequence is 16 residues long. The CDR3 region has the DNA TGTGCCAGCTCAGTGGGCCTGCTTTCGGACACCGGGGAGCTGTTTTTT. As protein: CASSVGLLSDTGELFF.

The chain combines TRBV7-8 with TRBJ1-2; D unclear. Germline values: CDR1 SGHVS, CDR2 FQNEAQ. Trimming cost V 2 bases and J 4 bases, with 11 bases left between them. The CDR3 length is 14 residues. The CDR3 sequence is CASSLRRELYGYTF. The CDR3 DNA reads TGTGCCAGCAGCTTACGACGGGAGCTCTATGGCTACACCTTC.

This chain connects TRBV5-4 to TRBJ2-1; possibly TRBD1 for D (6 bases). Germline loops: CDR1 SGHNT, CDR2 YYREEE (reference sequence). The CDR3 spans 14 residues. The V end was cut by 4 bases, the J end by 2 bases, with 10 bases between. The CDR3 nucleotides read TGTGCCAGCAGCATGACAGGCCCCTACAATGAGCAGTTCTTC. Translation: CASSMTGPYNEQFF.

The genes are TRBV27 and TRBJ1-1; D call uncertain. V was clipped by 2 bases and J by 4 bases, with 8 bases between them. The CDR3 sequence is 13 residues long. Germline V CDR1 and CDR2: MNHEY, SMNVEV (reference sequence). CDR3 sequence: CASSLRAGTEAFF. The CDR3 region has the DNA TGTGCCAGCAGTTTAAGGGCGGGCACTGAAGCTTTCTTT.

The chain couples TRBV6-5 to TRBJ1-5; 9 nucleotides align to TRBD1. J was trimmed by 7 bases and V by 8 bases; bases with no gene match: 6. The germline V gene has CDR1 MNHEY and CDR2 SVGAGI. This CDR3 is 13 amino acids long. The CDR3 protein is CASLQGAGQPQHF. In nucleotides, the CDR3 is TGTGCCAGCCTACAGGGGGCAGGGCAGCCCCAGCATTTT.

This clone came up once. CDR3 amino acids: CASSLWGAAEKLFF. The CDR3 coding sequence is TGCGCCAGCAGCTTGTGGGGCGCCGCGGAAAAACTGTTTTTT. V usage is TRBV5-1 and J usage is TRBJ1-4; D is perhaps TRBD1 (5 bases). This CDR3 comprises 14 residues. Trimming shortened V by 1 base and J by 8 bases, and 12 bases separated the two germline ends. Germline assignment: CDR1 SGHRS and CDR2 YFSETQ.

CDR3 sequence reads: CASSPQVGRGYEQYF. CDR3 in DNA: TGTGCCAGCAGCCCCCAAGTTGGCAGGGGGTACGAGCAGTACTTC. This chain uses TRBV7-2 with TRBJ2-7; TRBD1 matches at 7 bases. The germline CDR1 and CDR2 sequences are SGHTA and FQGNSA. V dropped 5 bases and J dropped 4; count of bases not matched to a gene: 11. The CDR3 runs to 15 residues.

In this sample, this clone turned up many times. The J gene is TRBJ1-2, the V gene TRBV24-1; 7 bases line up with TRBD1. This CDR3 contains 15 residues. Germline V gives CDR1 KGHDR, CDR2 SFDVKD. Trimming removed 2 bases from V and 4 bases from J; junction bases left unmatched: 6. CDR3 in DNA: TGTGCCACCAGTGATTCGGGGGCAGGGGGCTATGGCTACACCTTC. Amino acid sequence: CATSDSGAGGYGYTF.

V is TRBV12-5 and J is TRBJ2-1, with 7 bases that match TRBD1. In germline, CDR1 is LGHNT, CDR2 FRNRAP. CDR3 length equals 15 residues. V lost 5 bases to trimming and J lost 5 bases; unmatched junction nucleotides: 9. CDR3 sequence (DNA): TGTGCTAGTGGTAGAGGACAGGTCCTGGACAATGAGCAGTTCTTC. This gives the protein CASGRGQVLDNEQFF.